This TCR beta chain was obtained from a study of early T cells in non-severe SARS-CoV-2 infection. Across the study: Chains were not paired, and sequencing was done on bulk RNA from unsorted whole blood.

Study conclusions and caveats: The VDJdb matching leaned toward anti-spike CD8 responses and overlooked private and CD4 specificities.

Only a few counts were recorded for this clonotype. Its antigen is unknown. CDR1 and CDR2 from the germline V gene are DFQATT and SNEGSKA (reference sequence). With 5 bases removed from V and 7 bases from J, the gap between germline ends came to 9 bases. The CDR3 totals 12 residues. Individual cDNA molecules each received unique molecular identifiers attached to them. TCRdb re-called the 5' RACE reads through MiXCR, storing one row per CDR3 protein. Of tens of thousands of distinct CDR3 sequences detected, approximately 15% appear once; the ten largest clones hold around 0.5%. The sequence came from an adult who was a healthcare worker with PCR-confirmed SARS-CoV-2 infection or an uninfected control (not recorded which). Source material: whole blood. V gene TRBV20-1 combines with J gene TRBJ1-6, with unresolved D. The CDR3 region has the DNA TGCAGTGCTCCGGCGGGGAATTCACCCCTCCACTTT. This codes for CSAPAGNSPLHF.